These T cell receptor beta chains were read from a single sample in a study of blood T cell repertoires in COVID-19. Sequencing used immunoSEQ multiplex PCR; TCRdb keeps in-frame clones, though not all of them. The table has some 210,000 clones, about 91% seen once; the top ten hold about 9.4%. The specimen sequenced was PBMCs or T cells enriched from blood (not recorded which). The receptors were gathered from a man in his late teens or twenties with acute COVID-19. CDR3s include the opening cysteine and the closing phenylalanine or tryptophan. A D gene is named only where the DNA matches it firmly. Clone size, where shown, is once, few, many, or a class for clones that have expanded.

V: TRBV11-2; D: .; size: .; J: TRBJ2-7; DNA: TGTGCCAGCAGCTTAGATCTGTGGGGGCCACCCTACGAGCAGTACTTC; CDR3: CASSLDLWGPPYEQYF
V: TRBV7-2; D: .; size: .; J: TRBJ2-2; DNA: TGTGCCAGCAGCTTACGGGGTTCCGGGGAGCTGTTTTTT; CDR3: CASSLRGSGELFF
V: TRBV2; D: .; size: .; J: TRBJ1-2; DNA: TGTGCCAGCAGTGAGGAAACGACTTATGGCTACACCTTC; CDR3: CASSEETTYGYTF
V: TRBV18; D: TRBD1; size: .; J: TRBJ2-5; DNA: TGTGCCAGCTCACGGACAGGGGATCGAGAGACCCAGTACTTC; CDR3: CASSRTGDRETQYF
V: TRBV19; D: .; size: .; J: TRBJ2-1; DNA: TGTGCCAGTAGTATTTCTGGCGGGATGTACAATGAGCAGTTCTTC; CDR3: CASSISGGMYNEQFF
V: TRBV29-1; D: TRBD1; size: .; J: TRBJ1-2; DNA: TGCAGCGCCCCGGACAGGGAAAGTGGCTACACCTTC; CDR3: CSAPDRESGYTF
V: TRBV19; D: .; size: .; J: TRBJ1-5; DNA: TGTGCCAGTAGCGACAGAATAAATCAGCCCCAGCATTTT; CDR3: CASSDRINQPQHF
V: TRBV7-9; D: TRBD2; size: .; J: TRBJ2-3; DNA: TGTGCCAGCAGCTTGCTAGCGGGAGAAAGAAATACGCAGTATTTT; CDR3: CASSLLAGERNTQYF
V: TRBV13; D: TRBD2; size: .; J: TRBJ2-3; DNA: TGTGCCAGCAGCTTGGGGGGGTCTAGCACAGATACGCAGTATTTT; CDR3: CASSLGGSSTDTQYF
V: TRBV10-1; D: TRBD1; size: .; J: TRBJ1-5; DNA: TGCGCCAGCAGCTTGACAGGGTCCGATCAGCCCCAGCATTTT; CDR3: CASSLTGSDQPQHF
V: TRBV30; D: TRBD1; size: .; J: TRBJ1-2; DNA: TGTGCCTGGGACCATACAGGGGAAGGCTACACCTTC; CDR3: CAWDHTGEGYTF
V: TRBV7-6; D: TRBD2; size: once; J: TRBJ2-1; DNA: TGTGCCAGCAGCTTAGCGCGTTTAGCGGGAAGCAATGAGCAGTTCTTC; CDR3: CASSLARLAGSNEQFF
V: TRBV25-1; D: .; size: .; J: TRBJ2-5; DNA: TGTGCCAGCAGTAAGGAGGGGTCGGCCCAAGAGACCCAGTACTTC; CDR3: CASSKEGSAQETQYF
V: TRBV5-6; D: .; size: .; J: TRBJ2-5; DNA: TGTGCCAGCAGCCCGGGGGGCAGTAAAGAGACCCAGTACTTC; CDR3: CASSPGGSKETQYF
V: TRBV9; D: TRBD2; size: .; J: TRBJ2-1; DNA: TGTGCCAGCAGCGTAGGGCTAGCGGGCCTCTACAATGAGCAGTTCTTC; CDR3: CASSVGLAGLYNEQFF
V: TRBV28; D: .; size: once; J: TRBJ2-3; DNA: TGTGCCAGCAGTTTCGGCGGGACTAGCACAGATACGCAGTATTTT; CDR3: CASSFGGTSTDTQYF
V: TRBV5-1; D: .; size: few; J: TRBJ2-3; DNA: TGCGCCAGCAGCCCTAGGATGCCGACAGATACGCAGTATTTT; CDR3: CASSPRMPTDTQYF
V: TRBV6-5; D: TRBD1; size: once; J: TRBJ2-7; DNA: TGTGCCAGCAGTTTAAGACAGGGGCGCGCGGACGAGCAGTACTTC; CDR3: CASSLRQGRADEQYF
V: TRBV25-1; D: TRBD1; size: .; J: TRBJ2-5; DNA: TGTGCCACCAACGCCCCGGGTTCGACAGGGAACCAAGAGACCCAGTACTTC; CDR3: CATNAPGSTGNQETQYF
V: TRBV11-2; D: .; size: .; J: TRBJ2-3; DNA: TGTGCCAGCAGCCTCAGGAGGGCCCCAGATACGCAGTATTTT; CDR3: CASSLRRAPDTQYF
V: TRBV30; D: TRBD2; size: once; J: TRBJ2-7; DNA: TGTGCCTGGACCTCGGGACTAGCGGGTGGGGAGCAGTACTTC; CDR3: CAWTSGLAGGEQYF
V: TRBV28; D: .; size: .; J: TRBJ2-3; DNA: TGTGCCAGCAGTTTCCCGCGGGACTTACCAGATACGCAGTATTTT; CDR3: CASSFPRDLPDTQYF
V: TRBV9; D: TRBD1; size: .; J: TRBJ2-7; DNA: TGTGCCAGCAGCCCAAGACAGGGAACCTACGAGCAGTACTTC; CDR3: CASSPRQGTYEQYF
V: TRBV6-2/TRBV6-3; D: .; size: .; J: TRBJ1-5; DNA: TGTGCCAGCAGTTATATCGACCTTCAGGGGCGACAGCCCCAGCATTTT; CDR3: CASSYIDLQGRQPQHF
V: TRBV7-2; D: .; size: .; J: TRBJ2-3; DNA: TGTGCCAGCAGCTTGAACGCGGGGAACACAGATACGCAGTATTTT; CDR3: CASSLNAGNTDTQYF
V: TRBV4-3; D: TRBD2; size: .; J: TRBJ2-7; DNA: TGCGCCAGCAGCCATAGCGGGAGGACCTACGAGCAGTACTTC; CDR3: CASSHSGRTYEQYF
V: TRBV6-5; D: TRBD2; size: .; J: TRBJ2-7; DNA: TGTGCCAGCAGTACTAGCGGCTCCTACGAGCAGTACTTC; CDR3: CASSTSGSYEQYF
V: TRBV6-5; D: .; size: .; J: TRBJ1-4; DNA: TGTGCCAGCACCTCTGGGGGATCCGGAGGGGAAAAACTGTTTTTT; CDR3: CASTSGGSGGEKLFF
V: TRBV25-1; D: TRBD1; size: many; J: TRBJ2-7; DNA: TGTGCCAGCAGTGGGGACAGGGAAGATCGCTACGAGCAGTACTTC; CDR3: CASSGDREDRYEQYF
V: TRBV28; D: TRBD1; size: .; J: TRBJ1-2; DNA: TGTGCCAGCAGGAACGGACAGGGGGGCGGCTACACCTTC; CDR3: CASRNGQGGGYTF
V: TRBV19; D: TRBD2; size: .; J: TRBJ2-5; DNA: TGTGCCACCCGGACTAGCGGGACAGAGACCCAGTACTTC; CDR3: CATRTSGTETQYF
V: TRBV6-5; D: .; size: .; J: TRBJ2-7; DNA: TGTGCCAGCAGACAGCGGCAGTACTACGAGCAGTACTTC; CDR3: CASRQRQYYEQYF
V: TRBV12-3/TRBV12-4; D: TRBD1; size: .; J: TRBJ2-7; DNA: TGTGCCAGCAGTCCAGGGGGTTACGAGCAGTACTTC; CDR3: CASSPGGYEQYF
V: TRBV21-1; D: .; size: few; J: TRBJ2-6; DNA: TGTGCCAGCAGCAAAGACAAGTATCGGAGCTCTGGGGCCAACGTCCTGACTTTC; CDR3: CASSKDKYRSSGANVLTF
V: TRBV7-6; D: TRBD2; size: .; J: TRBJ2-1; DNA: TGTGCCAGCAGCTTAGGGACTAGCGGAGTTTACAATGAGCAGTTCTTC; CDR3: CASSLGTSGVYNEQFF
V: TRBV5-5; D: .; size: .; J: TRBJ1-2; DNA: TGTGCCAGCAGCTTGAGCCCGGACACCTTCTATGGCTACACCTTC; CDR3: CASSLSPDTFYGYTF
V: TRBV28; D: .; size: .; J: TRBJ2-2; DNA: TGTGCCAGCAGTCAGGGGGGTCAGGCCACCGGGGAGCTGTTTTTT; CDR3: CASSQGGQATGELFF
V: TRBV7-2; D: TRBD1; size: .; J: TRBJ2-5; DNA: TGTGCCAGCAGCTTGGGACAGGGGATCGAGACCCAGTACTTC; CDR3: CASSLGQGIETQYF
V: TRBV5-1; D: .; size: .; J: TRBJ1-4; DNA: TGCGCCAGCAGCTTGGAGGACAGAGCAACTAATGAAAAACTGTTTTTT; CDR3: CASSLEDRATNEKLFF
V: TRBV7-3; D: TRBD1; size: .; J: TRBJ1-1; DNA: TGTGCCAGCAGCCCGATAAGGGACAGGCTATCGAACACTGAAGCTTTCTTT; CDR3: CASSPIRDRLSNTEAFF
V: TRBV7-3; D: TRBD2; size: .; J: TRBJ2-3; DNA: TGTGCCAGCAGCGCACCGCCGGGACTAGCGGGAGGTGGTACGCAGTATTTT; CDR3: CASSAPPGLAGGGTQYF
V: TRBV4-3; D: TRBD1; size: .; J: TRBJ2-7; DNA: TGCGCCAGCAGCCAAGAAGGGACAGGCCTCTACTACGAGCAGTACTTC; CDR3: CASSQEGTGLYYEQYF
V: TRBV11-3; D: TRBD1; size: .; J: TRBJ2-3; DNA: TGTGCCAGCAGCTTAGATGGGACAGCGGATACGCAGTATTTT; CDR3: CASSLDGTADTQYF
V: TRBV19; D: .; size: .; J: TRBJ2-3; DNA: TGTGCCAGTAGTTCAGGGGAGACAGATACGCAGTATTTT; CDR3: CASSSGETDTQYF
V: TRBV9; D: TRBD1; size: once; J: TRBJ1-3; DNA: TGTGCCAGCACCCCCACAACAGGGGACTCTGGAAACACCATATATTTT; CDR3: CASTPTTGDSGNTIYF
V: TRBV29-1; D: .; size: .; J: TRBJ1-2; DNA: TGCAGCGTTCATAACAGGGAGAACTATGGCTACACCTTC; CDR3: CSVHNRENYGYTF
V: TRBV5-4; D: TRBD1; size: once; J: TRBJ1-2; DNA: TGTGCCAGCAGCTTAGAATGGGACAGGCCCTATGGCTACACCTTC; CDR3: CASSLEWDRPYGYTF
V: TRBV14; D: TRBD1; size: few; J: TRBJ2-3; DNA: TGTGCCAGCAGCCAAGGACCGGGACAGCTGTCAGATACGCAGTATTTT; CDR3: CASSQGPGQLSDTQYF